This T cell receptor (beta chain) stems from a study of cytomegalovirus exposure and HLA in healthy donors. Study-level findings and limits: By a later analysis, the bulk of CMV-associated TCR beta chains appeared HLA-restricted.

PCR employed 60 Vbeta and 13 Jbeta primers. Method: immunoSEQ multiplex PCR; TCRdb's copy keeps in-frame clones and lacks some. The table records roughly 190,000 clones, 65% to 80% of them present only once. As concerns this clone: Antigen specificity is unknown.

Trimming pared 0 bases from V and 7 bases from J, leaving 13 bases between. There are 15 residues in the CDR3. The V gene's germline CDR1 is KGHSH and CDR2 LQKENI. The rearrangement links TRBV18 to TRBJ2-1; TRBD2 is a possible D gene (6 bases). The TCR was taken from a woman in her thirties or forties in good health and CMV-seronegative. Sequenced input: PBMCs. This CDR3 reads CASSPPGTGRNEQFF. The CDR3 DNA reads TGTGCCAGCTCACCACCGGGGACTGGTAGGAATGAGCAGTTCTTC.